A single sample gave rise to the 6 T cell receptor beta chains below, sequenced in a study of identical twins. TCRdb independently ran MiXCR on the 5' RACE reads; one entry per CDR3 protein. The data contain about 530,000 distinct CDR3 sequences, 13% to 15% of them singletons. The sample also formed part of further work on yellow fever vaccine responses in identical twins.

Material: CD4+ T cells sorted from blood. All receptors derive from a woman between 18 and 30 years old in good health.

A few counts support this clonotype. This chain joins TRBV12-3 or TRBV12-4 and TRBJ1-1; TRBD1 matches at 7 bases. This CDR3 has 14 amino acids. The junction had 8 bases not matched to a gene; V was cut back by 6 bases and J by 4 bases. The CDR3 sequence is CASRETGVVTEAFF. CDR3 DNA: TGTGCCAGCAGAGAAACAGGGGTTGTCACTGAAGCTTTCTTT.

This clonotype came up many times. The chain has TRBV12-3 or TRBV12-4 and TRBJ1-2; no clear D. The V end lost 6 bases, the J end lost 0 bases, and 5 bases lay between the germline ends. The CDR3 sequence is 12 residues long. CDR3 region: CASRRSNYGYTF. CDR3 nucleotides: TGTGCCAGCAGACGTTCTAACTATGGCTACACCTTC.

This chain uses TRBV2 with TRBJ2-2; 9 bases map to TRBD1. Germline loops: CDR1 SNHLY, CDR2 FYNNEI. The CDR3 contains 13 residues. V trimming: 8 bases; J trimming: 7 bases; junction bases outside the gene matches: 5. The CDR3 nucleotides are TGTGCCAGCGGCGGGACAGGGATCGGGGAGCTGTTTTTT. As protein: CASGGTGIGELFF.

This chain connects TRBV21-1 to TRBJ2-7; TRBD1 is the table's D call and was not checked against the DNA. TRBV21-1 represents a pseudogene. The CDR3 totals 15 residues. The CDR3 DNA sequence: TGTGCCAGCAGCAAAACTTGGGACAGCTCCTACGAGCAGTACGTC. Protein product: CASSKTWDSSYEQYV.

The chain recombines TRBV10-3 with TRBJ2-3; 13 bases agree with TRBD2. There are 15 residues in the CDR3. The trim removed 10 bases at V and 2 bases at J, leaving 6 bases unmatched. Germline V gives CDR1 ENHRY, CDR2 SYGVKD. The CDR3 loop reads CATGTSGTLTDTQYF. For the CDR3, the DNA is TGTGCCACCGGGACTAGCGGGACTCTCACAGATACGCAGTATTTT.

The sample holds a few counts of this clonotype. V usage is TRBV10-3 and J usage is TRBJ1-4; 9 bases are shared with TRBD1. Germline CDR1 reads ENHRY; CDR2 reads SYGVKD. Losses at the gene ends were 0 bases for V and 8 bases for J; bases not matched to a gene: 4. The CDR3 spans 15 residues. The CDR3 loop reads CAISESTGGKEKLFF. CDR3 sequence (DNA): TGTGCCATCAGTGAGTCGACAGGGGGGAAAGAAAAACTGTTTTTT.